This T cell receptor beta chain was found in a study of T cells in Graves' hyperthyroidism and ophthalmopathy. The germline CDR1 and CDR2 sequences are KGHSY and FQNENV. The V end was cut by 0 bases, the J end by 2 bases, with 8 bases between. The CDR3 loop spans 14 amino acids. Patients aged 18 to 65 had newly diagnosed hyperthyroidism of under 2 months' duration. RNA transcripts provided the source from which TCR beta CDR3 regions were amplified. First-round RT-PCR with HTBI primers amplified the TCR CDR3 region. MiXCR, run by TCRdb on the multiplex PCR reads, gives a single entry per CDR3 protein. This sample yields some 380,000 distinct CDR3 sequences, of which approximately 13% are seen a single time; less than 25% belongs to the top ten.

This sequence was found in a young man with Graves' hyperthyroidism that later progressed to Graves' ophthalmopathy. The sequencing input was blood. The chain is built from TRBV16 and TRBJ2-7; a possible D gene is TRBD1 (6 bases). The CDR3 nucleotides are TGTGCCAGCAGCCAATCCAGGGGTACCTACGAGCAGTACTTC. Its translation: CASSQSRGTYEQYF. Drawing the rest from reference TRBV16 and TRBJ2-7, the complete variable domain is GEEVAQTPKHLVRGEGQKAKLYCAPIKGHSYVFWYQQVLKNEFKFLISFQNENVFDETGMPKERFSAKCLPNSPCSLEIQATKLEDSAVYFCASSQSRGTYEQYFGPGTRLTVT.